The T cell receptor beta chain described here comes from a study of cytomegalovirus exposure and HLA in healthy donors. The PCR contained 60 Vbeta and 13 Jbeta primers. Libraries were prepared by immunoSEQ multiplex PCR; TCRdb keeps only in-frame clonotypes and omits some of them. This sample carries around 84,000 clones, with 4.6% going to the ten biggest clones. Points on this clone: Its antigen is not identified.

Regarding the study as a whole: According to an earlier analysis, most TCR beta V segments yielded productive rearrangements about 87% or about 30% of the time.

Material: PBMCs. The TCR sequence derives from a man aged 25-45 years in good health and CMV-seronegative.

The DNA for the CDR3 is TGCAGCGTTGAAAGTACACCGAACTATGGCTACACCTTC. This translates into CSVESTPNYGYTF. V usage is TRBV29-1 and J usage is TRBJ1-2; the D is unclear. Looked up from germline, CDR1 is SQVTM and CDR2 is ANQGSEA. The length of the CDR3 is 13 residues. Between the trimmed V and J ends, which lost 2 bases and 2 bases, there was a span of 9 bases.